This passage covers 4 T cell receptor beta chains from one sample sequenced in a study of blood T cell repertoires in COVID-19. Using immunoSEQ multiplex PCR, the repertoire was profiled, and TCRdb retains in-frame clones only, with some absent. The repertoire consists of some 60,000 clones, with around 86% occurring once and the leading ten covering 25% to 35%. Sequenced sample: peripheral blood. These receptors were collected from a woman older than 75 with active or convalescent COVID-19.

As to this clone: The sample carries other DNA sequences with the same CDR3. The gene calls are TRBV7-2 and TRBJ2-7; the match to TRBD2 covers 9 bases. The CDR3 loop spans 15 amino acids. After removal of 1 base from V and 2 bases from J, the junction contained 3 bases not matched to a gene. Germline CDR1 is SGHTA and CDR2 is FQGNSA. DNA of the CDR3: TGTGCCAGCAGCTTAGAAGGCGGGGGGGCCTACGAGCAGTACTTC. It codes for CASSLEGGGAYEQYF. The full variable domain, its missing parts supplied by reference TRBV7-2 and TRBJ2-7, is GAGVSQSPSNKVTEKGKDVELRCDPISGHTALYWYRQSLGQGLEFLIYFQGNSAPDKSGLPSDRFSAERTGGSVSTLTIQRTQQEDSAVYLCASSLEGGGAYEQYFGPGTRLTVT.

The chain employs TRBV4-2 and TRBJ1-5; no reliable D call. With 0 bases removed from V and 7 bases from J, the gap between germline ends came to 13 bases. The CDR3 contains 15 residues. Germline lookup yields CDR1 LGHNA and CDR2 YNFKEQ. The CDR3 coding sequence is TGTGCCAGCAGCCAAGACCTCAGCGGTAAGCAGCCCCAGCATTTT. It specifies CASSQDLSGKQPQHF.

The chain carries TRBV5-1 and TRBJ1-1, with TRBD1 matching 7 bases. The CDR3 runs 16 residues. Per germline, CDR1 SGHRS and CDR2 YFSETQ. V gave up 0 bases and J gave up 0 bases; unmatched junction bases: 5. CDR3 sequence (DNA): TGCGCCAGCAGCTTGGTGACAGGGCTAGTGAACACTGAAGCTTTCTTT. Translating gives CASSLVTGLVNTEAFF. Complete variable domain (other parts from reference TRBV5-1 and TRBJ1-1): KAGVTQTPRYLIKTRGQQVTLSCSPISGHRSVSWYQQTPGQGLQFLFEYFSETQRNKGNFPGRFSGRQFSNSRSEMNVSTLELGDSALYLCASSLVTGLVNTEAFFGQGTRLTVV.

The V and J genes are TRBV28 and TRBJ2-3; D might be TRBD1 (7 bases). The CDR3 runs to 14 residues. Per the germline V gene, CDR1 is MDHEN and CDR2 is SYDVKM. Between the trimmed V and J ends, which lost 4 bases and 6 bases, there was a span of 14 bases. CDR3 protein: CASSSSQGGDTQYF. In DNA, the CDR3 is TGTGCCAGCAGTTCTTCCCAGGGGGGCGATACGCAGTATTTT.